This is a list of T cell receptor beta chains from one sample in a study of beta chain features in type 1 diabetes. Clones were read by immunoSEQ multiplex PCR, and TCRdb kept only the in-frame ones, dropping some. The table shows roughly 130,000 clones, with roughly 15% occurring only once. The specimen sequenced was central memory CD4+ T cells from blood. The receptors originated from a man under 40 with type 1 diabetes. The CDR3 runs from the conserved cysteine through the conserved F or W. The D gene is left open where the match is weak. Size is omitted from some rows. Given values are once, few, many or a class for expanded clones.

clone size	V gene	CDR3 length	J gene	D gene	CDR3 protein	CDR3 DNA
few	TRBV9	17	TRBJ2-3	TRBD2	CASSPLVAGTSTDTQYF	TGTGCCAGCAGCCCTCTGGTAGCGGGCACCAGCACAGATACGCAGTATTTT
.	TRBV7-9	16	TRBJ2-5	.	CASRKGSYLPRETQYF	TGTGCCAGCAGGAAAGGGTCTTACCTACCTAGGGAGACCCAGTACTTC
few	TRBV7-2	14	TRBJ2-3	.	CASNSLTMSDTQYF	TGTGCCAGCAATAGTCTAACAATGTCGGATACGCAGTATTTT
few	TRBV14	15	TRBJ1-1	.	CASSPRVLGVAEAFF	TGTGCCAGCAGCCCGCGCGTTCTCGGGGTTGCTGAAGCTTTCTTT
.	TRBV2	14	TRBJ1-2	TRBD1	CASRVRQGADGYTF	TGTGCCAGCAGAGTAAGACAGGGGGCCGATGGCTACACCTTC
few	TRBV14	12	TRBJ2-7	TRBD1	CASSRSGQLQYF	TGTGCCAGCAGCCGATCGGGACAGCTCCAGTACTTC
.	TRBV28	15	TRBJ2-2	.	CASSLGAANTGELFF	TGTGCCAGCAGCCTTGGGGCAGCGAACACCGGGGAGCTGTTTTTT
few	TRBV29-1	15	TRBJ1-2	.	CSVEGPADFLGGYTF	TGCAGCGTTGAAGGCCCGGCCGATTTCCTGGGTGGCTACACCTTC
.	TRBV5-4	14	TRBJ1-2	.	CASSEKVVDYGYTF	TGTGCCAGCTCCGAAAAAGTCGTAGACTATGGCTACACCTTC
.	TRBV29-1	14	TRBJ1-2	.	CSVSLDSPGYGYTF	TGCAGCGTTTCCCTCGACAGTCCGGGCTATGGCTACACCTTC
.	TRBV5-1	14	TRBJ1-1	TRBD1	CASSVGQGGTEAFF	TGCGCCAGCAGCGTAGGACAGGGTGGGACTGAAGCTTTCTTT
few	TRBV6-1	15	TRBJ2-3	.	CASRVGQSPTDTQYF	TGTGCCAGCAGGGTCGGACAGTCCCCCACAGATACGCAGTATTTT
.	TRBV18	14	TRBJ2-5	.	CASSPGRPQETQYF	TGTGCCAGCTCACCGGGACGGCCTCAAGAGACCCAGTACTTC
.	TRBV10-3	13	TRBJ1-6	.	CAITRQATSPLHF	TGTGCCATAACCAGGCAGGCAACCTCACCCCTCCACTTT
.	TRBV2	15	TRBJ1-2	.	CASSERTGYNYGYTF	TGTGCCAGCAGTGAAAGAACAGGGTACAACTATGGCTACACCTTC
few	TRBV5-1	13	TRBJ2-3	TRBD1	CASSPGQADTQYF	TGCGCCAGCAGCCCGGGACAGGCAGATACGCAGTATTTT
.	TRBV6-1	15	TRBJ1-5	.	CASSTRDILVQPQHF	TGTGCCAGCAGTACGCGGGACATTTTAGTACAGCCCCAGCATTTT